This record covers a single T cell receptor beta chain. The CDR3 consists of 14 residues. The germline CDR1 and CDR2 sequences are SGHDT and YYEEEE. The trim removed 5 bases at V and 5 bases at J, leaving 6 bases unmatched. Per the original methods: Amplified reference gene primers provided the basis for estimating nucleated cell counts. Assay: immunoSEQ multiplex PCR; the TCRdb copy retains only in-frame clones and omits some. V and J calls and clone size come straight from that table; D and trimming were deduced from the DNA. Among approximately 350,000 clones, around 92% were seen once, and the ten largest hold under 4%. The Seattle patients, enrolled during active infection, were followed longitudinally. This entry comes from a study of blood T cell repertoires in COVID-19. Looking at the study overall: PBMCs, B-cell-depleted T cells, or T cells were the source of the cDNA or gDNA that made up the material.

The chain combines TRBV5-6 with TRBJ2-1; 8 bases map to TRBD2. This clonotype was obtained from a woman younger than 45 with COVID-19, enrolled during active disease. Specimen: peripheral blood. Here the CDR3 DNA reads TGTGCCAGCAGGGTTGGACTAGCCGACAATGAGCAGTTCTTC. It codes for CASRVGLADNEQFF.